This TCR beta chain was observed in a study of blood T cell repertoires in COVID-19. The V and J ends lost 4 bases and 7 bases respectively, with 12 bases between them. Per germline, CDR1 SGDLS and CDR2 YYNGEE. The CDR3 is made up of 12 amino acids. This clone was picked up one time. TCRdb's copy holds only in-frame clones and misses some; the assay was immunoSEQ multiplex PCR. This sample has around 150,000 clones, with roughly 84% found just once. Seattle cases were enrolled at active infection and followed longitudinally. The clonotype was recovered from a man aged 25-45 years with COVID-19, enrolled during active disease. Sequenced: peripheral blood. V and J are TRBV9 and TRBJ2-7; D possibly corresponds to TRBD1 (6 bases). The CDR3 sequence: CASSQLQGEQYF. Written as DNA, the CDR3 is TGTGCCAGCAGCCAGCTCCAGGGGGAGCAGTACTTC.